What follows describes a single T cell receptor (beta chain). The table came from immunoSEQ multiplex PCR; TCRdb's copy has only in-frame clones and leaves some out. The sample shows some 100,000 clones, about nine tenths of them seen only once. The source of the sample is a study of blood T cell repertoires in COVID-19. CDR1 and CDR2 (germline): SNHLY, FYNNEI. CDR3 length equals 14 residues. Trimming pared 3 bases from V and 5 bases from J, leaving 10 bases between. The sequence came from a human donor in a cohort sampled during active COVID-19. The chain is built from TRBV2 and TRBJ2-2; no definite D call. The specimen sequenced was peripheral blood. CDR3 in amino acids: CASSDFRVTGELFF. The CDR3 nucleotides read TGTGCCAGCAGTGACTTTCGGGTTACCGGGGAGCTGTTTTTT.